The entry below describes one T cell receptor (beta chain). This sample was included in a study of blood T cell repertoires in COVID-19. Repertoires were generated with immunoSEQ multiplex PCR, while TCRdb's copy carries only in-frame clones and drops some. Of 200,000 to 300,000 clones in the sample, 70% to 90% were seen once. V dropped 7 bases and J dropped 2 bases, with 23 bases sitting between them. Germline V gives CDR1 LNHDA, CDR2 SQIVND (reference sequence). This CDR3 has 17 amino acids. The chain uses TRBV19 and TRBJ1-1; weak D call: TRBD1 (5 bases). The clonotype originates from a woman in her sixties or seventies with active or convalescent COVID-19. Sequencing was done on a sample of peripheral blood. The CDR3 DNA reads as TGTGCCAGTAAAGCACCCCGGATTAGGGGACTCAACACTGAAGCTTTCTTT. This gives the protein CASKAPRIRGLNTEAFF.